These 21 T cell receptor beta chains originate from one sample sequenced in a study of spatial heterogeneity in lung cancer. Each CDR3 protein gets one entry after TCRdb re-called the 5' RACE reads with MiXCR. The sample has about 2,900 distinct CDR3 sequences, less than 20% seen once. Time point described: sample taken at primary tumor resection. Sequences were derived from normal lung tissue next to the tumor, sampled at surgery. The origin of the receptors is a male donor with early-stage non-small cell lung cancer.

This clonotype occurred a few times. The chain uses TRBV28 and TRBJ1-4, with unresolved D. The germline V gene encodes CDR1 MDHEN and CDR2 SYDVKM. V was cut by 4 bases and J by 5 bases, with 14 bases left in between. CDR3 length equals 15 residues. CDR3 DNA sequence: TGTGCCAGCAGTTCCCCCGGAATGCCAAATGAAAAACTGTTTTTT. Translated, it gives CASSSPGMPNEKLFF.

This clonotype is judged medium-sized. The chain recombines TRBV18 with TRBJ1-4; no reliable D call. This CDR3 is built from 13 residues. V was clipped by 3 bases and J by 8 bases, with 10 bases between them. Germline CDR1 reads KGHSH; CDR2 reads LQKENI. CDR3 in amino acids: CASSPSPQEKLFF. CDR3 nucleotides: TGTGCCAGCTCACCCAGCCCTCAAGAAAAACTGTTTTTT.

This clonotype has a handful of counts. This sequence joins TRBV5-4 and TRBJ1-2; 7 bases match TRBD1. CDR1 is SGHNT, CDR2 YYREEE, per germline (reference sequence). The CDR3 loop spans 14 amino acids. With V trimmed by 5 bases and J by 1 base, 5 bases remained unmatched. In DNA form, the CDR3 reads TGTGCCAGCAGGAAAGACAGGGATAACTATGGCTACACCTTC. Translating it yields CASRKDRDNYGYTF. The whole variable domain, filled in from reference TRBV5-4 and TRBJ1-2, reads ETGVTQSPTHLIKTRGQQVTLRCSSQSGHNTVSWYQQALGQGPQFIFQYYREEENGRGNFPPRFSGLQFPNYSSELNVNALELDDSALYLCASRKDRDNYGYTFGSGTRLTVV.

The chain is built from TRBV12-3 or TRBV12-4 and TRBJ2-1; perhaps TRBD2 as D (5 bases). Trimming took off 1 base at V and 6 bases at J, with 13 bases between the two ends. The CDR3 is 15 residues long. This CDR3 is CASSLGRARINEQFF. CDR3 in DNA: TGTGCCAGCAGTTTAGGGCGGGCAAGGATCAATGAGCAGTTCTTC.

This clonotype is deemed medium-sized. CDR3 DNA sequence: TGTGCCAGCATCACAGATACGCAGTATTTT. Its translation: CASITDTQYF. The gene calls are TRBV2 and TRBJ2-3; D unresolved. The CDR3 loop spans 10 amino acids. Germline CDR1 SNHLY, CDR2 FYNNEI. V lost 7 bases and J lost 2, with 1 base in between.

This clonotype is deemed medium-sized. The chain carries TRBV5-1 and TRBJ2-7; D is perhaps TRBD2 (5 bases). The CDR3 extends over 14 amino acids. Per germline, CDR1 SGHRS and CDR2 YFSETQ. The ends were cut back, 3 bases at V and 7 bases at J, with 17 bases in the middle. Here the CDR3 reads CASSSDTLTGEQYF. CDR3 nucleotides: TGCGCCAGCAGCTCCGACACTCTGACGGGGGAGCAGTACTTC.

In its sample, this clonotype ranks as medium-sized. The chain has TRBV9 and TRBJ2-5; 8 positions agree with TRBD2. This CDR3 contains 15 residues. J gave up 1 base and V 0 bases, and 2 bases lay outside the gene matches. Germline CDR1 and CDR2: SGDLS and YYNGEE. CDR3 sequence: CASSVVAGSQETQYF. DNA for the CDR3: TGTGCCAGCAGCGTAGTAGCGGGGAGCCAAGAGACCCAGTACTTC. Complete variable domain (other parts from reference TRBV9 and TRBJ2-5): DSGVTQTPKHLITATGQRVTLRCSPRSGDLSVYWYQQSLDQGLQFLIQYYNGEERAKGNILERFSAQQFPDLHSELNLSSLELGDSALYFCASSVVAGSQETQYFGPGTRLLVL.

This clonotype occurred a few times. CDR3 region: CASSPLTTGSNYGYTF. The CDR3 coding sequence is TGTGCCAGCAGCCCACTAACGACAGGTTCCAACTATGGCTACACCTTC. This chain uses TRBV14 with TRBJ1-2; D might be TRBD1 (6 bases). Germline CDR1 SGHDN, CDR2 FVKESK. Trimming cost V 4 bases and J 2 bases, with 17 bases left between them. This CDR3 spans 16 amino acids.

This clonotype is medium-sized by share. This chain's CDR3 is CSACRDTNSYEQYF. For the CDR3, the DNA is TGCAGTGCTTGCCGGGACACTAACTCCTACGAGCAGTACTTC. This sequence joins TRBV20-1 and TRBJ2-7; possibly TRBD1 for D (6 bases). This CDR3 is built from 14 residues. Trimming took off 5 bases at V and 0 bases at J, with 14 bases between the two ends. CDR1 and CDR2 from the germline V gene are DFQATT and SNEGSKA (reference sequence).

This clonotype was recorded a few times. The chain has TRBV5-1 and TRBJ2-1; D possibly corresponds to TRBD2 (6 bases). The germline CDR1 and CDR2 sequences are SGHRS and YFSETQ. The CDR3 covers 15 residues. V shed 0 bases and J shed 10 bases, with 17 bases lying between them. For the CDR3, the DNA is TGCGCCAGCAGCTTGGTTGGGGGAGGCAACGGGGAGCAGTTCTTC. Its translation is CASSLVGGGNGEQFF. The complete variable domain, with remaining parts taken from reference TRBV5-1 and TRBJ2-1, reads KAGVTQTPRYLIKTRGQQVTLSCSPISGHRSVSWYQQTPGQGLQFLFEYFSETQRNKGNFPGRFSGRQFSNSRSEMNVSTLELGDSALYLCASSLVGGGNGEQFFGPGTRLTVL.

The CDR3 DNA is TGCAGTGCTAAATCGCCAACAGGGAACGAGCAGTACTTC. Its protein product is CSAKSPTGNEQYF. The rearrangement joins TRBV20-1 to TRBJ2-7, with a weak D call TRBD1 (6 bases). This CDR3 comprises 13 residues. Trimming took 4 bases from V and 5 from J, leaving 15 bases between them. Germline CDR1 and CDR2: DFQATT and SNEGSKA (reference sequence).

Within the sample, this clonotype is medium-sized. The chain combines TRBV7-9 with TRBJ1-3, with TRBD1 identical over 8 bases. The CDR3 is 16 residues long. Germline CDR1 reads SEHNR; CDR2 reads FQNEAQ (reference sequence). V dropped 4 bases and J dropped 2; count of bases not matched to a gene: 7. The CDR3 protein is CASSSYRTGPGNTIYF. CDR3 sequence (DNA): TGTGCCAGCAGCTCCTATCGGACAGGGCCTGGAAACACCATATATTTT.

This clonotype was seen a handful of times. The rearrangement uses TRBV10-3 and TRBJ1-6; D is uncertain. The CDR3 totals 14 residues. Germline V gene lookup returns CDR1 ENHRY and CDR2 SYGVKD. Trimming pared 0 bases from V and 7 bases from J, leaving 7 bases between. CDR3 DNA: TGTGCCATCAGTGAGTCTGCCGCCAATTCACCCCTCCACTTT. As protein: CAISESAANSPLHF.

J is TRBJ1-5 and V is TRBV28; a possible D gene is TRBD1 (5 bases). CDR3 length: 12 amino acids. Germline CDR1 reads MDHEN; CDR2 reads SYDVKM. The V gene lost 8 bases and the J gene lost 4 bases, with 9 bases spanning the gap. The DNA of the CDR3 is TGTGCCAGCGGGGACTGGAATCAGCCCCAGCATTTT. Translation: CASGDWNQPQHF.

This sequence joins TRBV29-1 and TRBJ2-1; TRBD2 matches 10 bases. This CDR3 region has 13 residues. Germline trimming cut 4 bases from V and 4 bases from J; bases unmatched to any gene: 1. Germline V CDR1 and CDR2: SQVTM, ANQGSEA. CDR3 bases: TGCAGCGTTGCAGCGGGAGGGTACAATGAGCAGTTCTTC. This encodes CSVAAGGYNEQFF.

Judged by abundance, this clonotype is medium-sized. The chain couples TRBV10-3 to TRBJ1-5; 9 bases fit TRBD1. The CDR3 is made up of 16 amino acids. Germline values: CDR1 ENHRY, CDR2 SYGVKD. J lost 5 bases, V lost 2 bases, and 7 bases had no gene match. Here the CDR3 DNA reads TGTGCCATCAGTGAGAGCTGGGACAGGGTCGATCAGCCCCAGCATTTT. Translation gives CAISESWDRVDQPQHF.

This clonotype is medium-sized in the sample. The V gene is TRBV7-2, the J gene TRBJ2-7; weak D call: TRBD1 (5 bases). The CDR3 covers 14 residues. Deletions cut 0 bases from V and 5 bases from J, with 11 bases between. Germline-derived CDR1 and CDR2 are SGHTA and FQGNSA. CDR3 amino acids: CASSLAGRADEQYF. The CDR3 DNA follows: TGTGCCAGCAGCTTAGCGGGCAGGGCGGACGAGCAGTACTTC.

As concerns this clonotype: A much larger clone lies one base from this, so it may be a read error. This rearrangement joins TRBV19 to TRBJ2-1; 7 nucleotides agree with TRBD2. This CDR3 has 15 residues. J gave up 8 bases and V 2 bases, and 9 bases lay outside the gene matches. Germline CDR1 reads LNHDA; CDR2 reads SQIVND (reference sequence). CDR3 DNA sequence: TGTGCCAGTAGTATAAAGAGGGAGGGGTGCTATGAGCAGTTCTTC. It encodes CASSIKREGCYEQFF. The complete variable domain, with remaining parts taken from reference TRBV19 and TRBJ2-1, reads DGGITQSPKYLFRKEGQNVTLSCEQNLNHDAMYWYRQDPGQGLRLIYYSQIVNDFQKGDIAEGYSVSREKKESFPLTVTSAQKNPTAFYLCASSIKREGCYEQFFGPGTRLTVL.

This clonotype is medium-sized by share. This chain links TRBV7-2 with TRBJ2-3, with D perhaps given as TRBD1 or TRBD2 (6 bases each). Germline V gene lookup returns CDR1 SGHTA and CDR2 FQGNSA. The germline V and J ends were trimmed by 1 base and 0 bases, with 17 bases remaining between them. This CDR3 comprises 18 residues. The CDR3 sequence: CASSLGLGGGVSTDTQYF. CDR3 in DNA: TGTGCCAGCAGCTTAGGGCTTGGGGGCGGGGTGAGCACAGATACGCAGTATTTT.

This rearrangement joins TRBV29-1 to TRBJ2-7, with D perhaps given as TRBD1 or TRBD2 (5 bases each). The germline V gene encodes CDR1 SQVTM and CDR2 ANQGSEA. Trimming stripped 4 bases from V and 2 bases from J, with 12 bases between. This CDR3 has 13 residues. The CDR3, as DNA: TGCAGCGTTGTGGGGACGGAGGCCTACGAGCAGTACTTC. Translation gives CSVVGTEAYEQYF.

In its sample, this clonotype ranks as medium-sized. J is TRBJ2-7 and V is TRBV12-3 or TRBV12-4, with D possibly matching TRBD2 (5 bases). Trimming stripped 5 bases from V and 4 bases from J, with 15 bases between. This CDR3 contains 14 residues. The CDR3, as DNA: TGTGCCAGCAGTCCCCGGGAACCGACTTACGAGCAGTACTTC. It specifies CASSPREPTYEQYF.